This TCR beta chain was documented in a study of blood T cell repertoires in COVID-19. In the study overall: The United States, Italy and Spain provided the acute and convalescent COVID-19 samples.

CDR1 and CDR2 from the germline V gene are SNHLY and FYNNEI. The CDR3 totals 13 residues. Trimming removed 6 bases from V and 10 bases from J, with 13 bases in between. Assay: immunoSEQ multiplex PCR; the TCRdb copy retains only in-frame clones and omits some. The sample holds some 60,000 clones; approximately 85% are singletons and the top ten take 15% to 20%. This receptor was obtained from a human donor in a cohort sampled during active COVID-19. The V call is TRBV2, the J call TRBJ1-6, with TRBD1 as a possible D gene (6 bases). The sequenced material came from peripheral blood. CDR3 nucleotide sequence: TGTGCCAGCAGGCTACAGGGATTGTCACCCCTCCACTTT. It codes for CASRLQGLSPLHF.